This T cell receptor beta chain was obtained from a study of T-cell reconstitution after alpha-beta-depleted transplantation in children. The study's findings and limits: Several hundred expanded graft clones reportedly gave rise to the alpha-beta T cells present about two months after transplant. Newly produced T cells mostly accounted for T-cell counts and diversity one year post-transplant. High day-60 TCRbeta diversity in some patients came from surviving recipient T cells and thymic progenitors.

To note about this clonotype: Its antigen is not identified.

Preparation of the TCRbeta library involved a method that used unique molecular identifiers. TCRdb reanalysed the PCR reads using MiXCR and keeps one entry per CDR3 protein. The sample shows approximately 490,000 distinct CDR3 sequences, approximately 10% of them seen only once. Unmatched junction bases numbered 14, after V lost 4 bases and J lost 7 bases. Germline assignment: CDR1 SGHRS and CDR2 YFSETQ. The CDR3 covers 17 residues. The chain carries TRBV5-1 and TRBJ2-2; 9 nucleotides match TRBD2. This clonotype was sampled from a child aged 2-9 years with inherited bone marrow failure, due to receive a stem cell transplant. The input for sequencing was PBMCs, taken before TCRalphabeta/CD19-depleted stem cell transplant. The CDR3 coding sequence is TGCGCCAGCAGCATCAGTAGCGGGAGAGGCGTACACGGGGAGCTGTTTTTT. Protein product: CASSISSGRGVHGELFF. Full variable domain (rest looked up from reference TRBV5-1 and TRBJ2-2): KAGVTQTPRYLIKTRGQQVTLSCSPISGHRSVSWYQQTPGQGLQFLFEYFSETQRNKGNFPGRFSGRQFSNSRSEMNVSTLELGDSALYLCASSISSGRGVHGELFFGEGSRLTVL.